The clone carrying this T cell receptor beta chain was recorded many times. The antigen is not known. Sequencing targeted expressed TCRB transcripts, as all isolated RNA had been reverse transcribed. TCRdb's table, derived via immunoSEQ multiplex PCR, lists solely in-frame clones and lacks some. This sample has some 150,000 clones, with around 10% found just once. The CDR3 loop spans 15 amino acids. CDR1 is SNHLY, CDR2 FYNNEI, per germline. With V trimmed by 6 bases and J by 0 bases, 7 bases remained unmatched. The sample comes from a study of beta chain features in type 1 diabetes. Study-wide findings and caveats: Patients with type 1 diabetes carried fewer insertions and had more deletions at their VDJ junctions.

Sequences were obtained from central memory CD4+ T cells from blood. The TCR originated in a man younger than 35 in good health. This chain joins TRBV2 and TRBJ1-1; 7 positions agree with TRBD1. The CDR3 region is CASSIRQGLNTEAFF. Written as DNA, the CDR3 is TGTGCCAGCAGCATCCGACAGGGATTGAACACTGAAGCTTTCTTT.